This T cell receptor (beta chain) originates from a study of blood T cell repertoires in COVID-19. Study context: There were acute and convalescent COVID-19 samples, and they came from the United States, Italy and Spain.

CDR1 SNHLY and CDR2 FYNNEI come from the germline V gene. The CDR3 totals 14 residues. Trimming at V came to 2 bases and at J to 7 bases, leaving 4 bases not matched to a gene. Data came from immunoSEQ multiplex PCR; TCRdb stores just in-frame clones and leaves some out. The profile shows about 100,000 clones, approximately 90% of them singletons. The sequenced sample consisted of peripheral blood. This rearrangement joins TRBV2 to TRBJ2-1; 8 nucleotides agree with TRBD1. The source of this sequence is a man aged 55-75 years with acute or convalescent COVID-19. Here the CDR3 reads CASSETRGLNEQFF. As DNA, the CDR3 is TGTGCCAGCAGTGAAACCAGGGGGCTAAATGAGCAGTTCTTC.